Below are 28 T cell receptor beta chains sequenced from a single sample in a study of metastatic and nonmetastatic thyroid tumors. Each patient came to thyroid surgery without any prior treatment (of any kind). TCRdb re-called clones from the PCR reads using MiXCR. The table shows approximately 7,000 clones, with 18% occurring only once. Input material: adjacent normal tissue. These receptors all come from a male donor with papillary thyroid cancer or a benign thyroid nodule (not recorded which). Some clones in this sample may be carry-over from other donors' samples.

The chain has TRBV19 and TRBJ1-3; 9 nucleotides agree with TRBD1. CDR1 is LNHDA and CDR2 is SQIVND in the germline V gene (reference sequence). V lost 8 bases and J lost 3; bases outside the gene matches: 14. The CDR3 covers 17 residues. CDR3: CASRQQGAQSLGNTIYF. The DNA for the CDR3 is TGTGCCAGTCGGCAACAGGGGGCTCAGAGTCTTGGAAACACCATATATTTT.

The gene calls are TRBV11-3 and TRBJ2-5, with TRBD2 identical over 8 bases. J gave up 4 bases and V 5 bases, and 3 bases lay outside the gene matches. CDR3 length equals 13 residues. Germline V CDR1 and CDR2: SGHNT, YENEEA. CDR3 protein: CASSAGGAETQYF. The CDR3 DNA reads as TGTGCCAGCAGCGCCGGGGGGGCAGAGACCCAGTACTTC. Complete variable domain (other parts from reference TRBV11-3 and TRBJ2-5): EAGVVQSPRYKIIEKKQPVAFWCNPISGHNTLYWYLQNLGQGPELLIRYENEEAVDDSQLPKDRFSAERLKGVDSTLKIQPAELGDSAVYLCASSAGGAETQYFGPGTRLLVL.

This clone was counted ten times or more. In DNA form, the CDR3 reads TGTGCCAGCAGGGGGGACCAGGACCCCTACGAGCAGTACTTC. Amino acids: CASRGDQDPYEQYF. This chain joins TRBV6-1 and TRBJ2-7; D might be TRBD1 or TRBD2, each matching 5 bases. The V end lost 6 bases, the J end lost 2 bases, and 14 bases lay between the germline ends. From germline, CDR1 is MNHNS and CDR2 SASEGT. The CDR3 is made up of 14 amino acids.

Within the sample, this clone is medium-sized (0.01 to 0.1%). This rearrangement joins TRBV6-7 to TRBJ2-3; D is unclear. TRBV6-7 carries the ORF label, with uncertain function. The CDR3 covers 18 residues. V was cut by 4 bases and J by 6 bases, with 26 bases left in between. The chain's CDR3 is CASSFLLLAPLLGDTQYF. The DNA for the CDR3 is TGTGCCAGCAGTTTCCTCCTACTCGCTCCTCTCTTGGGTGATACGCAGTATTTT.

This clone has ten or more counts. The CDR3 protein is CASSYGTSGYEQYF. CDR3 bases: TGTGCCAGCAGTTACGGGACTAGCGGCTACGAGCAGTACTTC. The gene calls are TRBV6-5 and TRBJ2-7; 11 positions match TRBD2. J gave up 3 bases and V 2 bases, and 0 bases lay outside the gene matches. The CDR3 loop spans 14 amino acids. Germline values: CDR1 MNHEY, CDR2 SVGAGI.

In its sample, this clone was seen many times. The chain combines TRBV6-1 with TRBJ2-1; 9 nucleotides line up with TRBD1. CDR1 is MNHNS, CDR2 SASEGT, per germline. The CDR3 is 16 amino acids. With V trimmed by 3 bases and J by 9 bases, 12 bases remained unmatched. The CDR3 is CASSETPGQGFGEQFF. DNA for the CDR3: TGTGCCAGCAGTGAGACCCCGGGACAGGGATTTGGTGAGCAGTTCTTC.

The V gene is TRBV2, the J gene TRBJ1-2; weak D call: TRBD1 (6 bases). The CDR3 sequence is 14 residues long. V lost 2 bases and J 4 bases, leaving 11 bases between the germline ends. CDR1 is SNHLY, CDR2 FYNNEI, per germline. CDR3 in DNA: TGTGCCAGCAGTGAACAGGGGAAGATCTATGGCTACACCTTC. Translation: CASSEQGKIYGYTF.

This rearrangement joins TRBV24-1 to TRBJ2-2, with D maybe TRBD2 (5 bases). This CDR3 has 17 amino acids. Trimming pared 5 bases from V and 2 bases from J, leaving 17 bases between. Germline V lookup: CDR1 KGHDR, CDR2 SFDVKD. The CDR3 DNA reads TGTGCCACCAGTGGTGTCGAGGGATCCGTCAACACCGGGGAGCTGTTTTTT. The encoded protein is CATSGVEGSVNTGELFF.

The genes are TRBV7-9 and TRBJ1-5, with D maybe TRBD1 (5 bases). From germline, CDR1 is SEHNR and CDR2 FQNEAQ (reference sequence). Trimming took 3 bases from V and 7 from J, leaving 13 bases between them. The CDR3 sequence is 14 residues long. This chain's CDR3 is CASSLTGRDQPQHF. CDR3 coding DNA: TGTGCCAGCAGCTTGACCGGCAGGGACCAGCCCCAGCATTTT.

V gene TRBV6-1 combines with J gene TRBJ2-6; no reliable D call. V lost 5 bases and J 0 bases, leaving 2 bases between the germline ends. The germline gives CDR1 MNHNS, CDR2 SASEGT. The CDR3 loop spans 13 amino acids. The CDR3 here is CASSRSGANVLTF. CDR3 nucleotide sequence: TGTGCCAGCAGTCGCTCTGGGGCCAACGTCCTGACTTTC.

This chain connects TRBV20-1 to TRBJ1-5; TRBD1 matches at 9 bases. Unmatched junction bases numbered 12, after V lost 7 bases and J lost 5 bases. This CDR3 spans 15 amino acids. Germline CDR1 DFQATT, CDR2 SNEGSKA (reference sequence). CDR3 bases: TGCAGTGGTAAACAGGGGGCGGCGATGGATCAGCCCCAGCATTTT. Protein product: CSGKQGAAMDQPQHF.

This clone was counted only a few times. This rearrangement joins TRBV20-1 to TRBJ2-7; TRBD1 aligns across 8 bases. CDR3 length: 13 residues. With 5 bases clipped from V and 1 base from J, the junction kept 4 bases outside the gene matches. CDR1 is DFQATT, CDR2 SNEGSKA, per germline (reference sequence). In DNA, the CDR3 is TGCAGTGCTGTAGACAGGGGTTCCTACGAGCAGTACTTC. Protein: CSAVDRGSYEQYF.

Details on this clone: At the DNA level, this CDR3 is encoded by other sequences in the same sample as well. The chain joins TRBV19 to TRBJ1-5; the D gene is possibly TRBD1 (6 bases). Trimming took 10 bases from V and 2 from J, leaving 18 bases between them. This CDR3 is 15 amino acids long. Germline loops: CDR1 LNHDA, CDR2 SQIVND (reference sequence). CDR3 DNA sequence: TGTGCCACTAGCGCGGGGGCGGTCGGCAATCAGCCCCAGCATTTT. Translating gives CATSAGAVGNQPQHF. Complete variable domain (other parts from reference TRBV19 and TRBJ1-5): DGGITQSPKYLFRKEGQNVTLSCEQNLNHDAMYWYRQDPGQGLRLIYYSQIVNDFQKGDIAEGYSVSREKKESFPLTVTSAQKNPTAFYLCATSAGAVGNQPQHFGDGTRLSIL.

CDR3 bases: TGTGCCACCAGTGCCGAGGGGAATTCACCCCTCCACTTT. Protein product: CATSAEGNSPLHF. The rearrangement links TRBV24-1 to TRBJ1-6; TRBD1 is a possible D gene (5 bases). Germline values: CDR1 KGHDR, CDR2 SFDVKD. V lost 5 bases and J 7 bases, leaving 8 bases between the germline ends. CDR3 length: 13 amino acids.

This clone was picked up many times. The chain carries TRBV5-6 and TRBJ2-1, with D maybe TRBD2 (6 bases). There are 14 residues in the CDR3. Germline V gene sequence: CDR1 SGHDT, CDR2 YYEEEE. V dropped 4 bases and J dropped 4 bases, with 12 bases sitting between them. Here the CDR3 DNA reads TGTGCCAGCAGCCTGTATGGAGGGTACAATGAGCAGTTCTTC. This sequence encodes CASSLYGGYNEQFF.

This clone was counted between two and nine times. The CDR3 protein is CSASSRTEAFF. The CDR3 DNA reads TGCAGTGCTAGCAGCAGGACTGAAGCTTTCTTT. The chain recombines TRBV20-1 with TRBJ1-1; D gene uncertain. Per the germline V gene, CDR1 is DFQATT and CDR2 is SNEGSKA (reference sequence). The CDR3 covers 11 residues. Trimming stripped 3 bases from V and 5 bases from J, with 7 bases between.

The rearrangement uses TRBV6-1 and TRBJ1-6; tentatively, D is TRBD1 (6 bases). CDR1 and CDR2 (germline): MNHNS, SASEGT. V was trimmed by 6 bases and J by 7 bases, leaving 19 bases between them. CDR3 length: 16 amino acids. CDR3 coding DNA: TGTGCCAGCAGCTCCGTCGGGGGCCTTTGGAATTCACCCCTCCACTTT. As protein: CASSSVGGLWNSPLHF.

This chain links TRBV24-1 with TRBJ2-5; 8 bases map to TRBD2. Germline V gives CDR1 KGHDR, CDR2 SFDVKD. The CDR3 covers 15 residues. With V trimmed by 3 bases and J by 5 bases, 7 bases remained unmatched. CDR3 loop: CATSDGGAGAETQYF. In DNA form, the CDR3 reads TGTGCCACCAGTGATGGAGGAGCGGGAGCGGAGACCCAGTACTTC.

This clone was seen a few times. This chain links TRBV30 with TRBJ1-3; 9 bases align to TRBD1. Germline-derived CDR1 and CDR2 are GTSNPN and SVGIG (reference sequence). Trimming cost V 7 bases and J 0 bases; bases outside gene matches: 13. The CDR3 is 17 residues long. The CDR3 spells CAFRDREKGHSGNTIYF. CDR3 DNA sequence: TGTGCCTTCCGGGACAGGGAAAAGGGGCACTCTGGAAACACCATATATTTT. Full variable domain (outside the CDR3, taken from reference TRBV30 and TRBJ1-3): SQTIHQWPATLVQPVGSPLSLECTVEGTSNPNLYWYRQAAGRGLQLLFYSVGIGQISSEVPQNLSASRPQDRQFILSSKKLLLSDSGFYLCAFRDREKGHSGNTIYFGEGSWLTVV.

CDR3 in DNA: TGTGCCAGCAGTTTTGGGACAGTGGCTAGCAATCAGCCCCAGCATTTT. This gives the protein CASSFGTVASNQPQHF. This chain joins TRBV12-3 or TRBV12-4 and TRBJ1-5; TRBD1 matches 7 bases. V lost 3 bases, J lost 0 bases, and 5 bases stayed unmatched. The CDR3 has 16 residues.

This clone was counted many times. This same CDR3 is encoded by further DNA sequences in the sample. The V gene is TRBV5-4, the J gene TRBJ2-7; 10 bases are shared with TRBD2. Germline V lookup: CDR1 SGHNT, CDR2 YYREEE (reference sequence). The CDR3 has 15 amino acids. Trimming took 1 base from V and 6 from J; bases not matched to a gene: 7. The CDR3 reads CASSLNPGLAFEQYF. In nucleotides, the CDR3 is TGTGCCAGCAGCTTGAATCCGGGACTAGCGTTCGAGCAGTACTTC.

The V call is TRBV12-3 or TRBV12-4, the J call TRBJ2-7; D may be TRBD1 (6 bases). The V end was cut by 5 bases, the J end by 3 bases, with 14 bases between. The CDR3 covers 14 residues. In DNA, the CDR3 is TGTGCCAGCAGTCCCGCTACAGGGATCTACGAGCAGTACTTC. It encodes CASSPATGIYEQYF.

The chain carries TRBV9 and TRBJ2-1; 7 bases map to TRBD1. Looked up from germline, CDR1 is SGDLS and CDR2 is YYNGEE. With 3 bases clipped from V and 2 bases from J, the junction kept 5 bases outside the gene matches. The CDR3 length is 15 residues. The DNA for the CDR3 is TGTGCCAGCAGCGCTGACAGGGAAGCCTACAATGAGCAGTTCTTC. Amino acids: CASSADREAYNEQFF.

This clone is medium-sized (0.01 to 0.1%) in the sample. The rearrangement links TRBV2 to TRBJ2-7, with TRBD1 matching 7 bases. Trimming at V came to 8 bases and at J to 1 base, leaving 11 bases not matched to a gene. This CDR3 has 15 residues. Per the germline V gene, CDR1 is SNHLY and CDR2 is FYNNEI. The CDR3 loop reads CASHPDRNPSYEQYF. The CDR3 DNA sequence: TGTGCCAGCCACCCGGACAGGAATCCTTCCTACGAGCAGTACTTC.

The CDR3 region has the DNA TGTGCCAGCGCTGCCTTCGGGGGAATTAAGTTCTACGAGCAGTACTTC. Its translation: CASAAFGGIKFYEQYF. The genes are TRBV27 and TRBJ2-7, with a possible D match to TRBD2 (6 bases). V was trimmed by 8 bases and J by 3 bases, leaving 23 bases between them. Germline CDR1 MNHEY, CDR2 SMNVEV (reference sequence). This CDR3 is built from 16 residues.

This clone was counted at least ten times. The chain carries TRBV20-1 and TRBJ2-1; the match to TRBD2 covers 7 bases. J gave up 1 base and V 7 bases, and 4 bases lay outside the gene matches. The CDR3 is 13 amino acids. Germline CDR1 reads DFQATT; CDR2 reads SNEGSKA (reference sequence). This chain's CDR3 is CSGAGESYNEQFF. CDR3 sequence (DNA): TGCAGTGGGGCGGGAGAGTCCTACAATGAGCAGTTCTTC.

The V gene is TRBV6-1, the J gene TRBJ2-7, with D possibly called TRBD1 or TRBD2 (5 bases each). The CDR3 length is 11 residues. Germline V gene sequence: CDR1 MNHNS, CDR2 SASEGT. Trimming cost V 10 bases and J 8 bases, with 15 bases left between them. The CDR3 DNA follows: TGTGCCACTGGGGACGGGGCCAAGCAGTACTTC. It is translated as CATGDGAKQYF.

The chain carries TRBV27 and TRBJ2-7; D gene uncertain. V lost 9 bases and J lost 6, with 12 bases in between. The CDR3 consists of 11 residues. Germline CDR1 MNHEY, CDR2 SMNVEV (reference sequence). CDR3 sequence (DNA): TGTGCCAGTTATGGGCTGGGCGAGCAGTACGTC. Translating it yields CASYGLGEQYV.